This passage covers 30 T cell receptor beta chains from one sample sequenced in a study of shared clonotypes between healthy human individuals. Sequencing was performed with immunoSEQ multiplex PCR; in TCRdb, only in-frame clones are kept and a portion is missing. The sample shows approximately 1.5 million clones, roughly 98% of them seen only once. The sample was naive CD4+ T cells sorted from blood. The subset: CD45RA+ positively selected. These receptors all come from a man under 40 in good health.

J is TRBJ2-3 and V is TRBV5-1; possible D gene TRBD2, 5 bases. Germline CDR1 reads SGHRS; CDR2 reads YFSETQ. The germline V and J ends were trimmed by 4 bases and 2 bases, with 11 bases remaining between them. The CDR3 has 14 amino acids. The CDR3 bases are TGCGCCAGCAGCCCCACGGGGAACACAGATACGCAGTATTTT. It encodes CASSPTGNTDTQYF.

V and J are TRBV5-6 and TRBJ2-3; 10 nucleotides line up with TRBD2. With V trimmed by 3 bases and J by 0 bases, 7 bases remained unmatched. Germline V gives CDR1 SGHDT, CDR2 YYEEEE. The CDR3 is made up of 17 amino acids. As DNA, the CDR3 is TGTGCCAGCAGCTGGGGGGGACTAGCGCCTAGCACAGATACGCAGTATTTT. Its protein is CASSWGGLAPSTDTQYF.

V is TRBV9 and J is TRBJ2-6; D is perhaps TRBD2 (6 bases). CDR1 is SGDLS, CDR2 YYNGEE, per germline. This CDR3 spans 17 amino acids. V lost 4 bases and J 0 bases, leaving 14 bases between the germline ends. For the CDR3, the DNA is TGTGCCAGCAGCAAAGGGACTTTGCCCTCTGGGGCCAACGTCCTGACTTTC. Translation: CASSKGTLPSGANVLTF. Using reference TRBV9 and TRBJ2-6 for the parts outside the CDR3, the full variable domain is DSGVTQTPKHLITATGQRVTLRCSPRSGDLSVYWYQQSLDQGLQFLIQYYNGEERAKGNILERFSAQQFPDLHSELNLSSLELGDSALYFCASSKGTLPSGANVLTFGAGSRLTVL.

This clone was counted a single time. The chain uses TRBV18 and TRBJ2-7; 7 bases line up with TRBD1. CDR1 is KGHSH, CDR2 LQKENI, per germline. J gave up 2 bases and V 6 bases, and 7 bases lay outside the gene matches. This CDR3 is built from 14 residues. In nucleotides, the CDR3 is TGTGCCAGCTCCCAAGGACAGGCTACCTACGAGCAGTACTTC. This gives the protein CASSQGQATYEQYF.

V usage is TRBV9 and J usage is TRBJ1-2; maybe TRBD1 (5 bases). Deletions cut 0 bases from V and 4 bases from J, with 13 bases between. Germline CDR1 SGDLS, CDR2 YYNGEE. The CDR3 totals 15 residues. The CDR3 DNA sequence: TGTGCCAGCAGCGTAGATGGAGGGACCGTCTATGGCTACACCTTC. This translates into CASSVDGGTVYGYTF.

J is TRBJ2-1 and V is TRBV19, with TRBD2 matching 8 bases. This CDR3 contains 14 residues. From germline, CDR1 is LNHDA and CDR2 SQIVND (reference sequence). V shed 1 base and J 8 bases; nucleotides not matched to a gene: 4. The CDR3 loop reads CASSIVGTRYEQFF. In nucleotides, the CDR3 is TGTGCCAGTAGTATAGTGGGGACTAGGTATGAGCAGTTCTTC.

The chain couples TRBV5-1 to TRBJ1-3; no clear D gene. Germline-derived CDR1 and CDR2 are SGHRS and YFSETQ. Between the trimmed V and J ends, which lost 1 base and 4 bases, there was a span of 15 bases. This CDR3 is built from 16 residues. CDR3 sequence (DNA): TGCGCCAGCAGCTTGACCGGGAGCCCATCGGGAAACACCATATATTTT. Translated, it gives CASSLTGSPSGNTIYF.

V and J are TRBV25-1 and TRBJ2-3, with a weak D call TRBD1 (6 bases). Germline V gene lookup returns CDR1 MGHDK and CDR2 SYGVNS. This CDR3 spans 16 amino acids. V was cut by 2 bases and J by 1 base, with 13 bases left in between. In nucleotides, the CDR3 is TGTGCCAGCAGTGAAGTCAGGGGACCCCGCACAGATACGCAGTATTTT. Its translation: CASSEVRGPRTDTQYF.

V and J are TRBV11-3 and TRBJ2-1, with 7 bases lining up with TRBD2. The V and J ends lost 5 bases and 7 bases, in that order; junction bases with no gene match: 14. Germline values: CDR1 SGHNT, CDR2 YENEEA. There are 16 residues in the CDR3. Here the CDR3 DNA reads TGTGCCAGCAGCGATACTGAGCGGGACCCATGGAATGAGCAGTTCTTC. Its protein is CASSDTERDPWNEQFF.

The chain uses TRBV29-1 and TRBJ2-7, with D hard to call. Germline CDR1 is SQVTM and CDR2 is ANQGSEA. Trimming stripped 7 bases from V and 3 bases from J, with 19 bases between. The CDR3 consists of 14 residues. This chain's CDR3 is CSAKTWTGSYEQYF. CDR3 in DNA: TGCAGCGCCAAAACCTGGACGGGCAGCTACGAGCAGTACTTC.

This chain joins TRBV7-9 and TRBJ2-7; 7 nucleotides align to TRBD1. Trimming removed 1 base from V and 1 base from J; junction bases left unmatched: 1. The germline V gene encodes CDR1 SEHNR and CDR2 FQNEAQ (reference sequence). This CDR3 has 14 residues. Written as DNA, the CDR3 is TGTGCCAGCAGCTTAGGGGGACAGTCCTACGAGCAGTACTTC. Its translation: CASSLGGQSYEQYF.

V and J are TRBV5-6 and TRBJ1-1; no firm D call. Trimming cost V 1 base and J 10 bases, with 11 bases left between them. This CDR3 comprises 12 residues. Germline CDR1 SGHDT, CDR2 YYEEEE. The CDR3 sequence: CASSLTESRAFF. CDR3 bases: TGTGCCAGCAGCTTGACAGAGTCCCGAGCTTTCTTT.

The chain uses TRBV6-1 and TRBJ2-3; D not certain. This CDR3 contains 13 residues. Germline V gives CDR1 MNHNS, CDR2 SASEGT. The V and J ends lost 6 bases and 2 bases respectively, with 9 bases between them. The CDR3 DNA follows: TGTGCCAGCAGGGTGCGTCCCACAGATACGCAGTATTTT. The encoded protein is CASRVRPTDTQYF.

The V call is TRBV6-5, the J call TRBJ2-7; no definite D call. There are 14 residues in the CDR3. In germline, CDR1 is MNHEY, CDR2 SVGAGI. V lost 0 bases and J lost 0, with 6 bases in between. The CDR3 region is CASSYSRDSYEQYF. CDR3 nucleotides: TGTGCCAGCAGTTACTCCCGTGACTCCTACGAGCAGTACTTC.

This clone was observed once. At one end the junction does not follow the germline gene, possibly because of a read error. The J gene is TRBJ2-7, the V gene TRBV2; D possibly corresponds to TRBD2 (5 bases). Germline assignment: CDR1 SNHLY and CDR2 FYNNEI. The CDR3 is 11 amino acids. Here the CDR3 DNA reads TGTGCCAGCAGTGTTGAGGGCACGATCCACTTC. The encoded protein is CASSVEGTIHF.

CDR3 sequence (DNA): TGTGCCAGCTCCGACCGGCCCCTTGAGGTTGAGCAGTTCTTC. Protein sequence: CASSDRPLEVEQFF. The chain couples TRBV6-5 to TRBJ2-1; D is ambiguous. Trimming left V 8 bases short and J 9 bases short, with 20 bases between. The CDR3 loop spans 14 amino acids. The germline CDR1 and CDR2 sequences are MNHEY and SVGAGI.

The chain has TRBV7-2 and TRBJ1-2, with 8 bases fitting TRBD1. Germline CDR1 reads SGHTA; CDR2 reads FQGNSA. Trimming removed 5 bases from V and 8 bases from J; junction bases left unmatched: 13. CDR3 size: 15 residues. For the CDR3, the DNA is TGTGCCAGCAGCCCCGTAGTGCGTGCAGGGGGCGGCTACACCTTC. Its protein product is CASSPVVRAGGGYTF. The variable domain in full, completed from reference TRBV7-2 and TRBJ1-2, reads GAGVSQSPSNKVTEKGKDVELRCDPISGHTALYWYRQSLGQGLEFLIYFQGNSAPDKSGLPSDRFSAERTGGSVSTLTIQRTQQEDSAVYLCASSPVVRAGGGYTFGSGTRLTVV.

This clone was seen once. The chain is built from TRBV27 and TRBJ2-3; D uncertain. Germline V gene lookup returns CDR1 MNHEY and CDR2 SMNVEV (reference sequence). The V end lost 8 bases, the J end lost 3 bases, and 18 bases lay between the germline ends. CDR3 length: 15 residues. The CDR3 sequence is CASLSSWQATDTQYF. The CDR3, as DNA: TGTGCCAGCCTAAGTTCCTGGCAGGCAACAGATACGCAGTATTTT.

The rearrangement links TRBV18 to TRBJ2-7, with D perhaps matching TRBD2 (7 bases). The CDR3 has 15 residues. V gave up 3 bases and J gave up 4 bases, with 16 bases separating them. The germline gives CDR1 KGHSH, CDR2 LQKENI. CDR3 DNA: TGTGCCAGCTCACCGGGGGGGGGCCGAACGTACGAGCAGTACTTC. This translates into CASSPGGGRTYEQYF.

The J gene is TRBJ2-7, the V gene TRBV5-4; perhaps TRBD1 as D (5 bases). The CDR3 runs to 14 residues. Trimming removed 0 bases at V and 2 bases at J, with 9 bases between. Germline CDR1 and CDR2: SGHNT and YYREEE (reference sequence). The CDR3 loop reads CASSLDRKAYEQYF. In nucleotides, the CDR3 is TGTGCCAGCAGCTTGGACAGGAAAGCCTACGAGCAGTACTTC.

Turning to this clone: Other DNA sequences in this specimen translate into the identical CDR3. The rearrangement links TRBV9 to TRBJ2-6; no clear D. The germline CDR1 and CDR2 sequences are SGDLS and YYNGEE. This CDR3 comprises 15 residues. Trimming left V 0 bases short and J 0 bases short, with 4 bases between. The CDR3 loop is CASSVGHSGANVLTF. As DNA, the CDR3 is TGTGCCAGCAGCGTAGGACACTCTGGGGCCAACGTCCTGACTTTC.

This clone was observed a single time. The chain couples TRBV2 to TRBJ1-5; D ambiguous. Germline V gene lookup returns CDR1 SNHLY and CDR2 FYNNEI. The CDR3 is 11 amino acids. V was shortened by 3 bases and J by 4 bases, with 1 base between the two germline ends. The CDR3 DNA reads TGTGCCAGCAGTGAGAATCAGCCCCAGCATTTT. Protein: CASSENQPQHF.

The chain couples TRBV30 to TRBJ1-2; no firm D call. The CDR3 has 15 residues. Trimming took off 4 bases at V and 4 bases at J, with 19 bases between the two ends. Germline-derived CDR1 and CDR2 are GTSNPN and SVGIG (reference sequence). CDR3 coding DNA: TGTGCCTGGAACCCCCCGGGCCGGGATCTCTATGGCTACACCTTC. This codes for CAWNPPGRDLYGYTF. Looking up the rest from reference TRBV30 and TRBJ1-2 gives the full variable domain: SQTIHQWPATLVQPVGSPLSLECTVEGTSNPNLYWYRQAAGRGLQLLFYSVGIGQISSEVPQNLSASRPQDRQFILSSKKLLLSDSGFYLCAWNPPGRDLYGYTFGSGTRLTVV.

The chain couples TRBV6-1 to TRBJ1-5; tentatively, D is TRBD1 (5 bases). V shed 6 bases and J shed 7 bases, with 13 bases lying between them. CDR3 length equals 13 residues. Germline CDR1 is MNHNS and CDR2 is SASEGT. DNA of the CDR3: TGTGCCAGCAGGTCCAGGGCTGAACAGCCCCAGCATTTT. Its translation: CASRSRAEQPQHF.

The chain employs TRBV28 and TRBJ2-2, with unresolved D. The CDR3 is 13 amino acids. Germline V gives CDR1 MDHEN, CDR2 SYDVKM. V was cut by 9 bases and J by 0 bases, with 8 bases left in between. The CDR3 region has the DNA TGTGCCAGTGAATGGGCGAACACCGGGGAGCTGTTTTTT. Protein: CASEWANTGELFF.

In DNA form, the CDR3 reads TGTGCCAGCTCCCAAACAGGGGTTGTCCAAGAGACCCAGTACTTC. This gives the protein CASSQTGVVQETQYF. The chain employs TRBV18 and TRBJ2-5; 7 positions match TRBD1. Germline assignment: CDR1 KGHSH and CDR2 LQKENI. J gave up 1 base and V 6 bases, and 8 bases lay outside the gene matches. This CDR3 spans 15 amino acids.

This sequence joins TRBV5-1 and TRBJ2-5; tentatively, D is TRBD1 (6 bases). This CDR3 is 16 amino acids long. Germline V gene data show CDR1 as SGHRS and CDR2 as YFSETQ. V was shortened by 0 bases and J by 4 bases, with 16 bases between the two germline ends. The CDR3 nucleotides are TGCGCCAGCAGCTTGGTTTTTGCGTCCAGGGGAGAGACCCAGTACTTC. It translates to CASSLVFASRGETQYF.

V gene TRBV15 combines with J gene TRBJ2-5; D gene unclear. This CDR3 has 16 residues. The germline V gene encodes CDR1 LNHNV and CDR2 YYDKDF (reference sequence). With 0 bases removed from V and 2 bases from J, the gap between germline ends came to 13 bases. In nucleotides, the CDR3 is TGTGCCACCAGCAGAGATCTCTACTCGGGTCAAGAGACCCAGTACTTC. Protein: CATSRDLYSGQETQYF. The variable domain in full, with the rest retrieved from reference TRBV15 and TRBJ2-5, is DAMVIQNPRYQVTQFGKPVTLSCSQTLNHNVMYWYQQKSSQAPKLLFHYYDKDFNNEADTPDNFQSRRPNTSFCFLDIRSPGLGDTAMYLCATSRDLYSGQETQYFGPGTRLLVL.

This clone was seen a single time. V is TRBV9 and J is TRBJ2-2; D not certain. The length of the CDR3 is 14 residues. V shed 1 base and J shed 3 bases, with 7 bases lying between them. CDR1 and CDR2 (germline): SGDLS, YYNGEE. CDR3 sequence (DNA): TGTGCCAGCAGCGTAAGCGTTGACACCGGGGAGCTGTTTTTT. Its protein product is CASSVSVDTGELFF.

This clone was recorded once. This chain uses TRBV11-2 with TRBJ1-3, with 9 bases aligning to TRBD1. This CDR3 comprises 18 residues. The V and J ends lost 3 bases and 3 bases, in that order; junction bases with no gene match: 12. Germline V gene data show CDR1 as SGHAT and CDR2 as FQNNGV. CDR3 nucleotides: TGTGCCAGCAGCTTTCTACCCGGGACAGGGTTCGGTGGAAACACCATATATTTT. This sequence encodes CASSFLPGTGFGGNTIYF. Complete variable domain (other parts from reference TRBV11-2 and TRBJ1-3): EAGVAQSPRYKIIEKRQSVAFWCNPISGHATLYWYQQILGQGPKLLIQFQNNGVVDDSQLPKDRFSAERLKGVDSTLKIQPAKLEDSAVYLCASSFLPGTGFGGNTIYFGEGSWLTVV.